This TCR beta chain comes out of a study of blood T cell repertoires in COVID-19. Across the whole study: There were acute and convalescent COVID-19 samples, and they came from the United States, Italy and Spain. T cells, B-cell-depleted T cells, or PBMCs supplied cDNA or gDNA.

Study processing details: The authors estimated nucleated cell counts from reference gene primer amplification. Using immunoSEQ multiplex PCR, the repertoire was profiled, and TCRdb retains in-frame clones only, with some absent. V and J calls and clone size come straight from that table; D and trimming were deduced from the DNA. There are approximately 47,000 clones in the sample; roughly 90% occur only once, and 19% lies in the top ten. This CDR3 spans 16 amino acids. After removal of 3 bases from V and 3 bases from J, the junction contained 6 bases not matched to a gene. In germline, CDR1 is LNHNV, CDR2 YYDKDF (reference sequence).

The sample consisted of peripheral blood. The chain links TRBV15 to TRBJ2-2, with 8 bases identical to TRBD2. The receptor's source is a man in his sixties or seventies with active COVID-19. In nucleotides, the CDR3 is TGTGCCACCAGCAGGGCGGGACTAGGCTACACCGGGGAGCTGTTTTTT. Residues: CATSRAGLGYTGELFF.